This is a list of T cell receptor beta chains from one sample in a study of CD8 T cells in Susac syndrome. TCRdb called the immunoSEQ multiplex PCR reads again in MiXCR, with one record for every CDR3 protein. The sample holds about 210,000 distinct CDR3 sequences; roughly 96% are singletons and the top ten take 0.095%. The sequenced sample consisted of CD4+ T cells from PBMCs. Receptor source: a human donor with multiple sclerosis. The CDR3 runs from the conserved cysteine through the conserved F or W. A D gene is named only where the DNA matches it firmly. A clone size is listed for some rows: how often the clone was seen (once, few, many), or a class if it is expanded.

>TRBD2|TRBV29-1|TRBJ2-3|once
TGCAGCGTTGAACCGCGGGAGGCCTCCACAGATACGCAGTATTTT
CSVEPREASTDTQYF
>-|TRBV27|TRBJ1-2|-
TGTGCCAGCAGTTTTAGAGACAGCAGGGGCTACACCTTC
CASSFRDSRGYTF
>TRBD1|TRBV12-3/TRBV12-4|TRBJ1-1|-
TGTGCCAGCAGTCCCCCTAACAGGGGTATGAACACTGAAGCTTTCTTT
CASSPPNRGMNTEAFF
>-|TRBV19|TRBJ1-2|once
TGTGCCAGTAGTAAGAACCCGGGACATCTACAGGATGGCTACACCTTC
CASSKNPGHLQDGYTF
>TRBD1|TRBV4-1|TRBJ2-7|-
TGCGCCAGCAGCGTCCGACAGGGAGACGAGCAGTACTTC
CASSVRQGDEQYF
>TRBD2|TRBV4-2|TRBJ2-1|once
TGTGCCAGCAGTCCCCGACGACTAGCGGGAGGCAATGAGCAGTTCTTC
CASSPRRLAGGNEQFF
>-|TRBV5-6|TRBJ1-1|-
TGTGCCAGCAGCTTAATTTCTGAAGCTTTCTTT
CASSLISEAFF
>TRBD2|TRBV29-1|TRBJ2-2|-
TGCAGCTCTACGGGAGGGAAGAACACCGGGGAGCTGTTTTTT
CSSTGGKNTGELFF
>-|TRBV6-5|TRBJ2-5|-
TGTGCCAGCAGCCTTAGGGGACAAGGGGAGACCCAGTACTTC
CASSLRGQGETQYF
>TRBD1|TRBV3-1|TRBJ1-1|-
TGTGCCAGCAGCCAATGGACAGGGAGTATGAACACTGAAGCTTTCTTT
CASSQWTGSMNTEAFF
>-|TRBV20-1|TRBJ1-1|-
TGCAGTGCTAGGGCCGGAGACAGGAACACTGAAGCTTTCTTT
CSARAGDRNTEAFF
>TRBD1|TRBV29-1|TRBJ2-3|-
TGCAGCGTTGAGAAGGGGGCGAGGACAGATACGCAGTATTTT
CSVEKGARTDTQYF
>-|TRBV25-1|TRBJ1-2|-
TGTGCCAGCAGGCCGACGGGACTTACGTATGGCTACACCTTC
CASRPTGLTYGYTF
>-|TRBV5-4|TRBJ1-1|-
TGTGCCAGCAGCTTTTCGGGGATCCGGAACACTGAAGCTTTCTTT
CASSFSGIRNTEAFF
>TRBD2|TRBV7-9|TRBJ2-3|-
TGTGCCAGCAGCAAGACTAGCGGGAGAGACACAGATACGCAGTATTTT
CASSKTSGRDTDTQYF
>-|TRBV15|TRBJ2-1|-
TGTGCCACCAGCAGGTTGAGGGGGGGCCGGAATGAGCAGTTCTTC
CATSRLRGGRNEQFF
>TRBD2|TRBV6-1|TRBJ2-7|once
TGTGCCAGCAGTCAGACAAAACAGCGGGAGTTGAACCCCTACGAGCAGTACTTC
CASSQTKQRELNPYEQYF
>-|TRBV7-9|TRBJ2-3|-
TGTGCCAGCAGCAAGACGGGACTCATGAAGATCGATACGCAGTATTTT
CASSKTGLMKIDTQYF
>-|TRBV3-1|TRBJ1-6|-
TGTGCCAGCAGCCAAGATTACGGATCACCCCTCCACTTT
CASSQDYGSPLHF
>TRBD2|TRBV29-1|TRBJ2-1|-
TGCAGCATTTCGGGGAGTACTAGCGGGAGTCGCGTGTTCTTC
CSISGSTSGSRVFF
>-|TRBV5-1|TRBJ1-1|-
TGCGCCAGCAGCTTCGGGGGACATCCTGAAGCTTTCTTT
CASSFGGHPEAFF
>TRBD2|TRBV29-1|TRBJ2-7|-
TGCAGCGTTGTCATGTCTAGCGGGGGTTACGAGCAGTACTTC
CSVVMSSGGYEQYF
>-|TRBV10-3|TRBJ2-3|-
TGTGCCATGGGACGGGCAGATACGCAGTATTTT
CAMGRADTQYF
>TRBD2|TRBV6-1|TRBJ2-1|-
TGTGCCAGCAGTGAAGCGTGGTCTCGGCGGGAGGTTTGGGAGCAGTTCTTC
CASSEAWSRREVWEQFF
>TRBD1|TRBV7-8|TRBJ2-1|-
TGTGCCAGCAGCTCGGACAGGGTCAATGAGCAGTTCTTC
CASSSDRVNEQFF
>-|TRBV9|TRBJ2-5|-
TGTGCCAGCAGCGTAGTGGGGGGTCTCGAGACCCAGTACTTC
CASSVVGGLETQYF
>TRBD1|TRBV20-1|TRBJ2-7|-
TGCAGTGCTCGGACAGGGAAGAGCTCCTACGAGCAGTACTTC
CSARTGKSSYEQYF
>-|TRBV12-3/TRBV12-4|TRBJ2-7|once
TGTGCCAGCAGTTTTAATTCCGGGACTGTGTACGAGCAGTACTTC
CASSFNSGTVYEQYF
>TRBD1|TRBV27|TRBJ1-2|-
TGTGCCAGCAGTTCTGGGACAGGGACGAACTATGGCTACACCTTC
CASSSGTGTNYGYTF
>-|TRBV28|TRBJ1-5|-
TGTGCCAGCAGAAAATCCGGGCCGGTCGTTCAGCCCCAGCATTTT
CASRKSGPVVQPQHF
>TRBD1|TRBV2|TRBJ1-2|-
TGTGCCAGTATACAGGGGTCCTATGGCTACACCTTC
CASIQGSYGYTF
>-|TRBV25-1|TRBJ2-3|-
TGTGCCAGCAGTGAAGCGGGGAGGCCAGATACGCAGTATTTT
CASSEAGRPDTQYF
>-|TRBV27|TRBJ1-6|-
TGTGCCAGCAGTTTATATGACAGGAGTAATTCACCCCTCCACTTT
CASSLYDRSNSPLHF
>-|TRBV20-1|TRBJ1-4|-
TGCAGTGCTAGAGCGTACGGCTGGGATGAAAAACTGTTTTTT
CSARAYGWDEKLFF
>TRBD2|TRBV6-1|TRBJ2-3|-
TGTGCCAGCCTACCCGGGGCTAGCGGGGGGGTGGATACGCAGTATTTT
CASLPGASGGVDTQYF
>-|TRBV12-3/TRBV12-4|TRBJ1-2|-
TGTGCCAGCAGTTTAGGACAGTATGGCTACACCTTC
CASSLGQYGYTF
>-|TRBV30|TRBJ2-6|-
TGTGCCTGGAGTGTTATTGGGGCGCAAGGGGCCAACGTCCTGACTTTC
CAWSVIGAQGANVLTF
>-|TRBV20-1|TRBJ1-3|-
TGCAGTGCTAGATTAGGTGGCGGAGCCGGAAACACCATATATTTT
CSARLGGGAGNTIYF
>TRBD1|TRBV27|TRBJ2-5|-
TGTGCCAGCAGGACGACAGGGGTCCAAGAGACCCAGTACTTC
CASRTTGVQETQYF
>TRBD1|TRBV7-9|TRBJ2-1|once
TGTGCCAGCAGCCCGGGCCGACAGGGGATGGAGTTCTTC
CASSPGRQGMEFF
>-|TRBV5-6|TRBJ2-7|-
TGTGCCAGCAGCCCTACGGACATGGACCACGAGCAGTACTTC
CASSPTDMDHEQYF
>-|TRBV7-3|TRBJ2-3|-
TGTGCCAGCACCGGAGGGGGGCAAGGCACAGATACGCAGTATTTT
CASTGGGQGTDTQYF
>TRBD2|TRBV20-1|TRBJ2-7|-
TGCAGTGCTAAACTAGCGGGACTCTACGAGCAGTACTTC
CSAKLAGLYEQYF
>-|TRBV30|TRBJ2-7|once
TGTGCCTGGAGTCGGGGGGCTCTCTACGAGCAGTACTTC
CAWSRGALYEQYF
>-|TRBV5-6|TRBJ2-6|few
TGTGCCAGCAGCTTGACTGGGGCCAACGTCCTGACTTTC
CASSLTGANVLTF
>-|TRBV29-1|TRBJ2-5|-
TGCAGCGTAGGGCTTGGGTGGGAGACCCAGTACTTC
CSVGLGWETQYF
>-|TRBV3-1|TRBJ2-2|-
TGTGCCAGCAGCCAAGTTGATACCGGGGAGCTGTTTTTT
CASSQVDTGELFF
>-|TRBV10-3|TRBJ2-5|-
TGTGCCATCAGTGAGTCCGCCCCTCGTGAGGCCCAGTACTTC
CAISESAPREAQYF
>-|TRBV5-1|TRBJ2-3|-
TGCGCCAGCAGCTTCGGGAGAGTCGGAGATACGCAGTATTTT
CASSFGRVGDTQYF
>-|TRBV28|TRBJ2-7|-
TGTGCCAGCGGTGAAGAGCAGTACTTC
CASGEEQYF
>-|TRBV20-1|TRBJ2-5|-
TGCAGTGCTTCAACGGAAGGAGGGTTTGCAGGAGAGACCCAGTACTTC
CSASTEGGFAGETQYF
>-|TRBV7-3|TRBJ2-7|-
TGTGCCAGCAGCTACACCAACAGGGACGAGCAGTACTTC
CASSYTNRDEQYF